The clone carrying this T cell receptor (beta chain) showed up just once. Antigen: not known. Germline V lookup: CDR1 KGHDR, CDR2 SFDVKD. Trimming took 2 bases from V and 14 from J, leaving 14 bases between them. This CDR3 contains 12 residues. These data belong to a study of T cell responses to AZD1222 COVID-19 vaccine. Study findings and constraints: Within unmutated variant regions lay the reported targets of nearly half of spike-specific TCRs. Mostly white British, mostly female donors; authors suggested clonal diversity may be underestimated. Seropositivity was recorded at baseline in only a handful of AZD1222 recipients. After two AZD1222 doses, spike-specific TCR breadth and depth rose versus day 0.

TCRdb's table, derived via immunoSEQ multiplex PCR, lists solely in-frame clones and lacks some. The repertoire consists of fewer than 85,000 clones, with 92% occurring once and the leading ten covering roughly 6.4%. V gene TRBV24-1 combines with J gene TRBJ1-1; D gene unclear. This sequence was found in an adult in good health. This specimen consisted of peripheral blood, obtained on day 0 of MenACWY control vaccination. The CDR3 reads CATSDSGPTRFF. DNA for the CDR3: TGTGCCACCAGTGATTCGGGCCCTACCCGGTTCTTT.